The entry below describes one TCR beta chain. As yet, its antigen is unknown. The data were taken from a study of response to subunit inactivated influenza vaccine. TCRdb redid the calling of the RT-PCR reads with MiXCR, one entry per CDR3 protein. The sample lists around 480,000 distinct CDR3 sequences, about 10% occurring once. The germline V gene encodes CDR1 MGHRA and CDR2 YSYEKL. Trimming took 3 bases from V and 3 from J, leaving 12 bases between them. The CDR3 contains 14 residues. General study results and limits: Few new T cells, the authors suggested, are recruited by each seasonal influenza vaccination.

The V call is TRBV4-1, the J call TRBJ2-7, with a weak D call TRBD1 (6 bases). This specimen was PBMCs from blood, taken roughly 6 weeks after vaccination. The receptor comes from a man aged 45-65 years who received an inactivated influenza vaccine. CDR3 sequence reads: CASSHRDTDYEQYF. Written as DNA, the CDR3 is TGCGCCAGCAGCCACCGGGACACAGACTACGAGCAGTACTTC.